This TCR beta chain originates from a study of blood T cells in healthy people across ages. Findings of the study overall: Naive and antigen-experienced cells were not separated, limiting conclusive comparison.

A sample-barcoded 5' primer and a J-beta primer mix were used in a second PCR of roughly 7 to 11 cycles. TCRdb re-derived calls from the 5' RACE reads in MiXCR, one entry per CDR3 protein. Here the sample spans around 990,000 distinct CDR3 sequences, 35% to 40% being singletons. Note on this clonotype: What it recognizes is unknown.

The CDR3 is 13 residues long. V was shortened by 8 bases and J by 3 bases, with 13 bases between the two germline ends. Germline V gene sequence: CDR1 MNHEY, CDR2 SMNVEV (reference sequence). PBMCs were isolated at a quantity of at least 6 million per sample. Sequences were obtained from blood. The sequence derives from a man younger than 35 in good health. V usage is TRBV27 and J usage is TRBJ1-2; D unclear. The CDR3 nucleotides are TGTGCCAGCGCGGAAGATAATTACTATGGCTACACCTTC. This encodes CASAEDNYYGYTF.